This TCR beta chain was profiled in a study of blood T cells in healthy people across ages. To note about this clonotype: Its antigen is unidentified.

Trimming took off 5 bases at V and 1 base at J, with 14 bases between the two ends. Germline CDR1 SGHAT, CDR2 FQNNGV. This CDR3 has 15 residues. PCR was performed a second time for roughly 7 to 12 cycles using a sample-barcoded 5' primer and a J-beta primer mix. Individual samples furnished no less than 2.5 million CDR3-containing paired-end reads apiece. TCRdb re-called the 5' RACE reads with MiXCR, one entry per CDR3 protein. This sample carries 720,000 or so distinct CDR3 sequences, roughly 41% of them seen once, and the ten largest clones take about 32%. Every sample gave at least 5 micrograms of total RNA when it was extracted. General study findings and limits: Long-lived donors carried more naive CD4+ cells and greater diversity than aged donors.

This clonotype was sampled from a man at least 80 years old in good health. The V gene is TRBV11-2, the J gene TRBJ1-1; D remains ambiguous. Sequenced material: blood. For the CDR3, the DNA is TGTGCCAGCAGCCCTAGCCTACAAGAGAACACTGAAGCTTTCTTT. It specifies CASSPSLQENTEAFF.